Only one count was recorded for the clone carrying this T cell receptor (beta chain). Its antigen remains unknown. V lost 5 bases, J lost 2 bases, and 16 bases lay in between. This CDR3 has 16 residues. Germline V gene sequence: CDR1 LNHDA, CDR2 SQIVND (reference sequence). The data stem from a study of identifying expanded T cells in peripheral blood. Study-level points and caveats: Variance in clone template counts between approximately two-week samples significantly increased with total template count across all healthy donors.

Assay: immunoSEQ multiplex PCR; the TCRdb copy retains only in-frame clones and omits some. The sample holds about 58,000 clones, about 83% seen once. During the collection period, no donor immune events like infections were recorded. The chain carries TRBV19 and TRBJ1-5, with D unclear. The receptor was derived from a person aged 18 to 75 in good health. Source material: blood. The CDR3 coding sequence is TGTGCCAGTAGTCACCCCAGCCCGGGTGGCAATCAGCCCCAGCATTTT. Amino acids: CASSHPSPGGNQPQHF.